This T cell receptor (beta chain) was sequenced in a study of cytomegalovirus exposure and HLA in healthy donors. The CDR3 consists of 15 residues. Per the germline V gene, CDR1 is SGHDN and CDR2 is FVKESK. J gave up 7 bases and V 5 bases, and 10 bases lay outside the gene matches. PCR employed 60 Vbeta and 13 Jbeta primers. TCRdb keeps only in-frame clones here, not all; method: immunoSEQ multiplex PCR. The sample consists of 60,000 to 85,000 clones, more than 60% of them appearing once. Input material: PBMCs. This receptor was taken from a male donor in good health and CMV-seropositive. The chain recombines TRBV14 with TRBJ2-1, with 8 bases matching TRBD1. CDR3 sequence: CASSGRQGTPNEQFF. The CDR3 bases are TGTGCCAGCAGCGGTAGACAGGGGACGCCTAATGAGCAGTTCTTC.